This TCR beta chain was observed in a study of T cell responses to AZD1222 COVID-19 vaccine. Points from the study as a whole: In a largely white British group with more females than males, clonal diversity was possibly underestimated. Baseline seropositivity characterized only six or seven AZD1222 recipients.

V was clipped by 1 base and J by 2 bases, with 8 bases between them. Germline values: CDR1 MGHRA, CDR2 YSYEKL. The CDR3 runs 14 residues. The method was immunoSEQ multiplex PCR; TCRdb's version includes in-frame clones alone and lacks a portion of them. This table has around 150,000 clones, 70% to 90% appearing once. As for this clone: Antigen specificity is unknown.

J is TRBJ1-2 and V is TRBV4-1; no clear D. The sequence was collected from an adult who received the AZD1222 COVID-19 vaccine. The specimen was peripheral blood, collected 28 days after the second AZD1222 dose. The chain's CDR3 is CASSQAGRNYGYTF. CDR3 bases: TGCGCCAGCAGCCAAGCCGGCCGAAACTATGGCTACACCTTC.